This T cell receptor (beta chain) derives from a study of shared clonotypes between healthy human individuals. General study points: Compared with memory subsets, naive subsets generally had larger estimated richness. Few donors limited the genetic and exposure-history diversity represented.

Profiled with immunoSEQ multiplex PCR; TCRdb holds only in-frame clones, not every one. The sample records around 2.5 million clones, over 85% being singletons. The CDR3 totals 14 residues. Per germline, CDR1 SNHLY and CDR2 FYNNEI. V was trimmed by 4 bases and J by 3 bases, leaving 9 bases between them. With regard to this clone: What it binds is unknown.

The chain joins TRBV2 to TRBJ2-2; possible D gene TRBD1, 5 bases. The sequence came from a man between 18 and 35 years old in good health. Some clones in this sample may be carry-over from other donors' samples. Material: naive CD4+ T cells from PBMCs. Specified subset: CD45RA+ positively selected. CDR3 DNA: TGTGCCAGCAGTGTGACAGTCGACACCGGGGAGCTGTTTTTT. It yields the protein CASSVTVDTGELFF.